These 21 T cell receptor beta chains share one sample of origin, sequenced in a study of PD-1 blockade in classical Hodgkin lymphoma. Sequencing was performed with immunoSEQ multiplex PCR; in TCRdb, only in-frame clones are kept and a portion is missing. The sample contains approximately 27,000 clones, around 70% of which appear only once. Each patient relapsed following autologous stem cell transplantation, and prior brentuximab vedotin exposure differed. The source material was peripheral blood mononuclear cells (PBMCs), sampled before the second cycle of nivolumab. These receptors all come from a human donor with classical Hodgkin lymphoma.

The CDR3 DNA follows: TGTGCCAGCAGTTACTCGAAGCGGGACGGAGGTACTGAAGCTTTCTTT. It codes for CASSYSKRDGGTEAFF. The chain recombines TRBV6-5 with TRBJ1-1; perhaps TRBD1 as D (5 bases). V lost 0 bases, J lost 5 bases, and 16 bases lay in between. The CDR3 sequence is 16 residues long. Germline V CDR1 and CDR2: MNHEY, SVGAGI.

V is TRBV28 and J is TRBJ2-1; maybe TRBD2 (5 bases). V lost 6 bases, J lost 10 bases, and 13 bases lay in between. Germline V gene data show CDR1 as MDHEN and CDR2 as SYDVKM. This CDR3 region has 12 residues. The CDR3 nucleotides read TGTGCCAGCAGCGGCCTACAGCGGGAGCAGTTCTTC. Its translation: CASSGLQREQFF.

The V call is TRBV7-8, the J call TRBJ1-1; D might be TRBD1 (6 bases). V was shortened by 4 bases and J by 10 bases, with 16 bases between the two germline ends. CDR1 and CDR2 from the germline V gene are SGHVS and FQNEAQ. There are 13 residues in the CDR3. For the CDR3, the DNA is TGTGCCAGCAGCTCTACAGGGACGGGCGGAGCTTTCTTT. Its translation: CASSSTGTGGAFF.

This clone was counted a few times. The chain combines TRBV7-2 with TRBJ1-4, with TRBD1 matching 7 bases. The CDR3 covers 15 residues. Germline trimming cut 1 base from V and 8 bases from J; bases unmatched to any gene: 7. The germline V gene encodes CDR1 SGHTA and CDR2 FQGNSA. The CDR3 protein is CASSLVRGPGEKLFF. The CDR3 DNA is TGTGCCAGCAGCTTAGTGAGGGGGCCCGGGGAAAAACTGTTTTTT.

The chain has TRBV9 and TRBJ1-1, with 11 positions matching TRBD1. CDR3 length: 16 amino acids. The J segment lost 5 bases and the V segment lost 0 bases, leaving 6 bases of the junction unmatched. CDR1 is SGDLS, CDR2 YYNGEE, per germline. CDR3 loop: CASSVEDRGLRTEAFF. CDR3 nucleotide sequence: TGTGCCAGCAGCGTAGAGGACAGGGGGCTGAGGACTGAAGCTTTCTTT.

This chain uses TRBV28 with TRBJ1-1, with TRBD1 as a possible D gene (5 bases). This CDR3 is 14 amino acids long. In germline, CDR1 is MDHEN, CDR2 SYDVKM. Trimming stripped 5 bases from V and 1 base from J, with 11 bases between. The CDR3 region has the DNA TGTGCCAGCAGTACCCCGGGACGGAACACTGAAGCTTTCTTT. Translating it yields CASSTPGRNTEAFF.

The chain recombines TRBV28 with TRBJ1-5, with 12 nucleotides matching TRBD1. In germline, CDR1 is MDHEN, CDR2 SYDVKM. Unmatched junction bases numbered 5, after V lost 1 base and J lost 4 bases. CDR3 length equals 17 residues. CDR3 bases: TGTGCCAGCAGTTTATTAGGGACAGGGGGCAGGAATCAGCCCCAGCATTTT. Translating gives CASSLLGTGGRNQPQHF.

The CDR3 DNA reads as TGTGCCTCTGCTTTAATGTCCAATTCACCCCTCCACTTT. Its translation: CASALMSNSPLHF. This chain joins TRBV6-5 and TRBJ1-6; no firm D call. V was trimmed by 11 bases and J by 7 bases, leaving 15 bases between them. In germline, CDR1 is MNHEY, CDR2 SVGAGI. This CDR3 contains 13 residues.

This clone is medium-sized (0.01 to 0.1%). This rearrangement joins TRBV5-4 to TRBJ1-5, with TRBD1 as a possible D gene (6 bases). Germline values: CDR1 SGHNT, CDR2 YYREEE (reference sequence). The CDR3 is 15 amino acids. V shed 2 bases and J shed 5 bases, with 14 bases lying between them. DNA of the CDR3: TGTGCCAGCAGCTTTGGCCAGGGGACACATCAGCCCCAGCATTTT. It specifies CASSFGQGTHQPQHF.

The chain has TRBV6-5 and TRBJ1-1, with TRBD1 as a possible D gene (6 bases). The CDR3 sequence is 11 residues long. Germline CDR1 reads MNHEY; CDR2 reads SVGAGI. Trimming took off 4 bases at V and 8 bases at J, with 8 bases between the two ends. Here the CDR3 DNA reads TGTGCCAGCAGTTTCCAGGGGGAAGCTTTCTTT. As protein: CASSFQGEAFF.

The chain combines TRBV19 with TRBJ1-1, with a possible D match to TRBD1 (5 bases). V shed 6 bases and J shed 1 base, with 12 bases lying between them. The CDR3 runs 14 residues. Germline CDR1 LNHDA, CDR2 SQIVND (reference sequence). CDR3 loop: CASRPPGPNTEAFF. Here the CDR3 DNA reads TGTGCCAGTAGGCCACCGGGACCGAACACTGAAGCTTTCTTT.

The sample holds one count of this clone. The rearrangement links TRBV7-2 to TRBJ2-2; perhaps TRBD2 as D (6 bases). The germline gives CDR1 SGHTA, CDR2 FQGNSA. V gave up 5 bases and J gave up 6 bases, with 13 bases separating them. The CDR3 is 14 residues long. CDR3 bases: TGTGCCAGCAGCAAAGACGGAGGGCCCGGGGAGCTGTTTTTT. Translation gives CASSKDGGPGELFF.

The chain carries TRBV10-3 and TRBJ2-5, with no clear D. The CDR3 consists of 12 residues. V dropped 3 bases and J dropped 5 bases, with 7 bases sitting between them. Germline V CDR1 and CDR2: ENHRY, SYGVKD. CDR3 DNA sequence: TGTGCCATCAGTGATGGCAGGGAGACCCAGTACTTC. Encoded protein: CAISDGRETQYF.

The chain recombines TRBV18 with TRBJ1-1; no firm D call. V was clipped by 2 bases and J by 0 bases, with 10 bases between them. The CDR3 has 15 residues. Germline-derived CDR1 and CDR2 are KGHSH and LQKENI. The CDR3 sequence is CASSPSKGMNTEAFF. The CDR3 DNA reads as TGTGCCAGCTCACCAAGTAAGGGCATGAACACTGAAGCTTTCTTT.

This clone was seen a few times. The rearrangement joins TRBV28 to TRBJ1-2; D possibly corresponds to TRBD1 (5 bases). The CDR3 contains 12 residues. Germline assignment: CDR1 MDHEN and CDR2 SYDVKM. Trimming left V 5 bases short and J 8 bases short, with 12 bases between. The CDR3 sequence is CASSGSKGGYTF. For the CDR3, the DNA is TGTGCCAGCAGTGGATCCAAGGGGGGCTACACCTTC.

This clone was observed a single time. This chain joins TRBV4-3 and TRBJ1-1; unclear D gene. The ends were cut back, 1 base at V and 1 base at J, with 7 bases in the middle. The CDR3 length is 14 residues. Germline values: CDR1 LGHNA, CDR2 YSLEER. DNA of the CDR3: TGCGCCAGCAGCCAAGCCCGGAGGAACACTGAAGCTTTCTTT. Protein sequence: CASSQARRNTEAFF.

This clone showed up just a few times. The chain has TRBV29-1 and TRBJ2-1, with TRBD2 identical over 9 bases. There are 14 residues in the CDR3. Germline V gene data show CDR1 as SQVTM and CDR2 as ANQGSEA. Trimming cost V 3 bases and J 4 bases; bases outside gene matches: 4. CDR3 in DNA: TGCAGCGTTGACTCTAGCGGGATGTACAATGAGCAGTTCTTC. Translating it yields CSVDSSGMYNEQFF.

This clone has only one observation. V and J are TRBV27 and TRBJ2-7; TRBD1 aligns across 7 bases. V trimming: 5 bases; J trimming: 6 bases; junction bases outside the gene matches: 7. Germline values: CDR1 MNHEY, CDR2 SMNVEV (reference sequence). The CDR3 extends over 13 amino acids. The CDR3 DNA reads TGTGCCAGCAGTAAAGTAGGACAGGTCGAGCAGTACGTC. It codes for CASSKVGQVEQYV.

CDR3 DNA: TGCGCCCCTCGCGGCGGGGGGAACACCGGGGAGCTGTTTTTT. As protein: CAPRGGGNTGELFF. This chain links TRBV4-3 with TRBJ2-2; 7 bases agree with TRBD2. The V and J ends lost 11 bases and 1 base, in that order; junction bases with no gene match: 7. Looked up from germline, CDR1 is LGHNA and CDR2 is YSLEER. The CDR3 length is 14 residues.

The CDR3 DNA is TGTGCCAGCACCAGATTCAGGGGTAACACTGAAGCTTTCTTT. Amino acids: CASTRFRGNTEAFF. The chain couples TRBV6-5 to TRBJ1-1; D possibly corresponds to TRBD1 (6 bases). V lost 7 bases and J 2 bases, leaving 14 bases between the germline ends. Germline lookup yields CDR1 MNHEY and CDR2 SVGAGI. The CDR3 totals 14 residues.

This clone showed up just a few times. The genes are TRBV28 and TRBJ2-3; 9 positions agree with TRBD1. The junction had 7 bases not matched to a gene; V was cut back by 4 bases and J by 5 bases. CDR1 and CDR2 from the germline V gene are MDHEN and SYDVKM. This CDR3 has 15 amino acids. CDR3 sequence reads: CASSSRHRGQDTQYF. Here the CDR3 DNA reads TGTGCCAGCAGTTCGCGTCACAGGGGGCAAGATACGCAGTATTTT.